This T cell receptor beta chain derives from a study of blood T cell repertoires in COVID-19. Overall study: Sites in the United States, Italy and Spain provided acute and convalescent COVID-19 samples.

Those who participated ranged in age from about 18 to 95 years and resided in 20 to 25 US areas. Self-reported history from a screening survey and questionnaire set each donor's cohort. In Cohort 3, a recovered donor had either two negative PCRs, clearance, or symptom resolution. Measured with immunoSEQ multiplex PCR; TCRdb has only the in-frame clones, and not every one. The sample has 200,000 to 250,000 clones, about 84% seen once. This CDR3 spans 14 amino acids. The germline V and J ends were trimmed by 5 bases and 2 bases, with 10 bases remaining between them. The germline V gene has CDR1 SGHNT and CDR2 YYREEE (reference sequence).

What was sequenced was PBMCs or T cells enriched from blood (not recorded which). The receptor was isolated from a woman aged 45-65 years who had recovered from COVID-19. The chain employs TRBV5-4 and TRBJ1-4, with unresolved D. The CDR3 is CASSSGGTNEKLFF. DNA of the CDR3: TGTGCCAGCAGTTCGGGAGGGACTAATGAAAAACTGTTTTTT.